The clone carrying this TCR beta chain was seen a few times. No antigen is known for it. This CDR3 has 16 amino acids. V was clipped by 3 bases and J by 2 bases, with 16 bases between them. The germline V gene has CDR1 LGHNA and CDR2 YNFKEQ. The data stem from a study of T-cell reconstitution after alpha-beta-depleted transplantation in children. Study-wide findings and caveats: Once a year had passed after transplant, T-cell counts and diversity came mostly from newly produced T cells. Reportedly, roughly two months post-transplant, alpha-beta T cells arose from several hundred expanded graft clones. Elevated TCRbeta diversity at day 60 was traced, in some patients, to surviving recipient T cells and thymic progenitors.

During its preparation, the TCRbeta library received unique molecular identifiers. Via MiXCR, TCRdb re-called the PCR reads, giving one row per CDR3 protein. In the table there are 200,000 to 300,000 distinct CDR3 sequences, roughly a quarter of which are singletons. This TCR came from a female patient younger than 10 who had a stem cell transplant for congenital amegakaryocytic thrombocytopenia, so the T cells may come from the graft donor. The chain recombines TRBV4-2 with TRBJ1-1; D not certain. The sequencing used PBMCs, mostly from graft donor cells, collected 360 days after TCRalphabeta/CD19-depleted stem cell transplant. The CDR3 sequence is CASSHTLKRLNTEAFF. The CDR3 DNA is TGTGCCAGCAGCCACACACTCAAGCGATTAAACACTGAAGCTTTCTTT.